This is a list of T cell receptor beta chains from one sample in a study of CD8 T cells in Susac syndrome. TCRdb re-derived calls from the immunoSEQ multiplex PCR reads in MiXCR, one entry per CDR3 protein. Of 130,000 or so distinct CDR3 sequences listed, around 75% are singletons. Sequencing used CD8+ T cells from PBMCs. These receptor sequences come from a human donor with multiple sclerosis. CDR3s include the opening cysteine and the closing phenylalanine or tryptophan. A D gene is named only where the DNA matches it firmly. Only part of the rows carry a size: once, few, many, or a class if the clone is expanded.

J: TRBJ2-3; D: TRBD2; size: .; V: TRBV20-1; CDR3: CSVPSGGGDTQYF; DNA: TGCAGTGTCCCTAGCGGGGGGGGTGATACGCAGTATTTT
J: TRBJ1-4; D: TRBD1; size: .; V: TRBV6-1; CDR3: CAISAGQGGLEKLFF; DNA: TGTGCCATCAGTGCAGGACAGGGCGGTCTTGAAAAACTGTTTTTT
J: TRBJ1-2; D: .; size: .; V: TRBV20-1; CDR3: CSAKERGARGYTF; DNA: TGCAGTGCTAAGGAACGGGGGGCGCGTGGCTACACCTTC
J: TRBJ1-2; D: .; size: few; V: TRBV6-1; CDR3: CASRRNSQANYGYTF; DNA: TGTGCCAGCAGGCGAAATTCACAGGCTAACTATGGCTACACCTTC
J: TRBJ1-2; D: .; size: few; V: TRBV6-1; CDR3: CASSDQVYGYTF; DNA: TGTGCCAGCAGTGATCAGGTCTATGGCTACACCTTC
J: TRBJ2-7; D: .; size: .; V: TRBV7-9; CDR3: CASTIGWDEQYF; DNA: TGTGCCAGCACCATTGGATGGGACGAGCAGTACTTC
J: TRBJ1-2; D: TRBD1; size: .; V: TRBV2; CDR3: CASSLSDREEPPNYGYTF; DNA: TGTGCCAGCAGCCTTTCTGACAGGGAAGAACCACCGAACTATGGCTACACCTTC
J: TRBJ2-7; D: .; size: once; V: TRBV5-6; CDR3: CASSPGGAEHDEQYF; DNA: TGTGCCAGCAGCCCAGGCGGGGCGGAACACGACGAGCAGTACTTC
J: TRBJ2-3; D: .; size: few; V: TRBV7-8; CDR3: CASSLGVAHTDTQYF; DNA: TGTGCCAGCAGCTTAGGGGTAGCGCACACAGATACGCAGTATTTT
J: TRBJ2-5; D: TRBD2; size: .; V: TRBV6-1; CDR3: CASRTSGGDHQETQYF; DNA: TGTGCCAGCAGGACTAGCGGGGGAGATCACCAAGAGACCCAGTACTTC
J: TRBJ2-5; D: .; size: .; V: TRBV19; CDR3: CASKGFDNQETQYF; DNA: TGTGCCAGTAAAGGGTTCGACAACCAAGAGACCCAGTACTTC
J: TRBJ2-7; D: .; size: .; V: TRBV28; CDR3: CASSLLGREYEQYF; DNA: TGTGCCAGCAGTTTATTGGGCAGGGAGTACGAGCAGTACTTC
J: TRBJ1-1; D: .; size: .; V: TRBV4-1; CDR3: CASSQVIRMNTEAFF; DNA: TGCGCCAGCAGCCAAGTAATAAGGATGAACACTGAAGCTTTCTTT
J: TRBJ1-1; D: .; size: .; V: TRBV7-9; CDR3: CASSLVVLGTEAFF; DNA: TGTGCCAGCAGCTTAGTGGTCTTGGGCACTGAAGCTTTCTTT
J: TRBJ2-1; D: .; size: few; V: TRBV12-3/TRBV12-4; CDR3: CASSFFAGSSYNEQFF; DNA: TGTGCCAGCAGTTTTTTCGCGGGAAGCTCCTACAATGAGCAGTTCTTC
J: TRBJ2-1; D: .; size: .; V: TRBV12-3/TRBV12-4; CDR3: CASSLVWGLPNEQFF; DNA: TGTGCCAGCAGTTTAGTGTGGGGACTCCCAAATGAGCAGTTCTTC
J: TRBJ1-1; D: TRBD1; size: .; V: TRBV4-1; CDR3: CASSQDSGGWTEAFF; DNA: TGCGCCAGCAGCCAAGATTCAGGGGGTTGGACTGAAGCTTTCTTT
J: TRBJ2-1; D: .; size: .; V: TRBV6-2/TRBV6-3; CDR3: CASSYSLLGDLWEQFF; DNA: TGTGCCAGCAGTTACTCTTTACTCGGGGATCTTTGGGAGCAGTTCTTC
J: TRBJ2-1; D: TRBD2; size: .; V: TRBV7-9; CDR3: CASSSRLAGDPGQFF; DNA: TGTGCCAGCAGCTCCCGACTAGCGGGGGATCCTGGACAGTTCTTC
J: TRBJ1-1; D: TRBD1; size: .; V: TRBV7-9; CDR3: CASSSGTDNEAFF; DNA: TGTGCCAGCAGCTCCGGGACAGACAATGAAGCTTTCTTT
J: TRBJ2-2; D: .; size: .; V: TRBV3-1; CDR3: CASSQDQNTGELFF; DNA: TGTGCCAGCAGCCAAGATCAGAACACCGGGGAGCTGTTTTTT
J: TRBJ2-1; D: TRBD1; size: .; V: TRBV27; CDR3: CASSLYRGSYNEQFF; DNA: TGTGCCAGCAGTCTATACAGGGGATCCTACAATGAGCAGTTCTTC
J: TRBJ2-7; D: .; size: .; V: TRBV29-1; CDR3: CSVHTPGNEQYF; DNA: TGCAGCGTCCACACGCCTGGGAACGAGCAGTACTTC
J: TRBJ1-5; D: TRBD1; size: .; V: TRBV2; CDR3: CASSDRDRVDQPQHF; DNA: TGTGCCAGCAGTGACCGGGACAGGGTGGATCAGCCCCAGCATTTT
J: TRBJ1-5; D: .; size: .; V: TRBV6-1; CDR3: CASSRDVYQPQHF; DNA: TGTGCCAGCAGTCGTGATGTGTATCAGCCCCAGCATTTT
J: TRBJ2-1; D: TRBD2; size: .; V: TRBV4-2; CDR3: CASSQYTSGLEQFF; DNA: TGTGCCAGCAGCCAATATACTAGCGGGTTAGAGCAGTTCTTC
J: TRBJ2-7; D: .; size: .; V: TRBV11-2; CDR3: CASSLDGDLPYEQYF; DNA: TGTGCCAGCAGCCTAGATGGGGACCTCCCCTACGAGCAGTACTTC
J: TRBJ1-3; D: .; size: .; V: TRBV6-4; CDR3: CASSGNSRLRGNTIYF; DNA: TGTGCCAGCAGTGGTAACTCACGGCTACGAGGAAACACCATATATTTT
J: TRBJ2-5; D: .; size: .; V: TRBV2; CDR3: CASSAEVLETQYF; DNA: TGTGCCAGCAGTGCCGAGGTATTGGAGACCCAGTACTTC
J: TRBJ2-2; D: .; size: once; V: TRBV2; CDR3: CASSVGLRGPGGELFF; DNA: TGTGCCAGCAGTGTGGGGTTAAGGGGCCCTGGCGGGGAGCTGTTTTTT
J: TRBJ2-7; D: TRBD1; size: .; V: TRBV27; CDR3: CASSFGRGMDEQYF; DNA: TGTGCCAGCAGTTTTGGCAGGGGGATGGACGAGCAGTACTTC
J: TRBJ2-1; D: .; size: .; V: TRBV6-1; CDR3: CASMGWKHLSSYNEQFF; DNA: TGTGCCAGCATGGGCTGGAAGCACCTCAGCTCCTACAATGAGCAGTTCTTC
J: TRBJ2-7; D: .; size: .; V: TRBV7-2; CDR3: CASSLAGTAGYEQYF; DNA: TGTGCCAGCAGCTTAGCCGGGACAGCGGGGTACGAGCAGTACTTC
J: TRBJ1-1; D: .; size: few; V: TRBV6-5; CDR3: CASSPRGRRAFF; DNA: TGTGCCAGCAGCCCCCGGGGGAGAAGGGCTTTCTTT
J: TRBJ2-7; D: .; size: .; V: TRBV2; CDR3: CASSDSEQYF; DNA: TGTGCCAGCAGTGACAGCGAGCAGTACTTC
J: TRBJ1-1; D: .; size: few; V: TRBV4-1; CDR3: CASSQTRGSEAFF; DNA: TGCGCCAGCAGCCAGACCCGGGGGTCTGAAGCTTTCTTT
J: TRBJ2-2; D: .; size: .; V: TRBV24-1; CDR3: CATSDFEGGGELFF; DNA: TGTGCCACCAGTGACTTCGAAGGAGGCGGGGAGCTGTTTTTT
J: TRBJ2-7; D: TRBD1; size: .; V: TRBV4-1; CDR3: CASSQIGQGDEQYF; DNA: TGCGCCAGCAGCCAAATAGGACAGGGAGACGAGCAGTACTTC
J: TRBJ2-1; D: .; size: .; V: TRBV12-5; CDR3: CASGTNTRPPPYNEQFF; DNA: TGTGCTAGTGGCACGAATACCAGGCCTCCCCCATACAATGAGCAGTTCTTC
J: TRBJ2-1; D: .; size: few; V: TRBV24-1; CDR3: CATSDPASEQFF; DNA: TGTGCCACCAGTGATCCCGCGAGTGAGCAGTTCTTC
J: TRBJ1-6; D: .; size: .; V: TRBV12-5; CDR3: CASGLQGWDSPLHF; DNA: TGTGCTAGTGGTTTACAGGGTTGGGATTCACCCCTCCACTTT
J: TRBJ2-1; D: .; size: once; V: TRBV11-2; CDR3: CASSSAPRGSSYNEQFF; DNA: TGTGCCAGCAGCTCTGCTCCCAGGGGCAGCTCCTACAATGAGCAGTTCTTC
J: TRBJ2-1; D: .; size: once; V: TRBV27; CDR3: CASSFSGGPRVF; DNA: TGTGCCAGCAGTTTTTCCGGGGGACCGCGGGTCTTC
J: TRBJ1-2; D: .; size: .; V: TRBV19; CDR3: CASNTGFGGYTF; DNA: TGTGCCAGTAACACGGGATTTGGTGGCTACACCTTC
J: TRBJ2-1; D: TRBD2; size: .; V: TRBV7-8; CDR3: CASRPLRGVGYNEQFF; DNA: TGTGCCAGCAGACCCCTGCGGGGGGTGGGATACAATGAGCAGTTCTTC
J: TRBJ1-1; D: .; size: .; V: TRBV7-2; CDR3: CASSLWAGGTEAFF; DNA: TGTGCCAGCAGCTTATGGGCGGGGGGCACTGAAGCTTTCTTT
J: TRBJ1-5; D: .; size: .; V: TRBV19; CDR3: CASRNRVTTYQPQHF; DNA: TGTGCCAGTAGGAACCGGGTCACGACCTATCAGCCCCAGCATTTT
J: TRBJ2-4; D: .; size: .; V: TRBV27; CDR3: CASGAASKNIQYF; DNA: TGTGCCAGCGGGGCGGCCTCCAAAAACATTCAGTACTTC